This T cell receptor (beta chain) was identified during a study of graft-versus-host responses after intestinal transplantation (dated by TCRdb to the early 2020s). Regarding the research as a whole: Multivisceral, liver-intestinal, or isolated intestinal transplants were received by the recipients. Every recipient was given anti-thymocyte globulin induction, followed by approximately three years of maintenance tacrolimus and steroids. Bulk TCR-beta CDR3 sequencing was used to track graft-versus-host and host-versus-graft alloreactive T cell clones in the graft, circulation and bone marrow after intestinal transplantation. Alloreactive clones were identified by sequencing pre-transplant mixed lymphocyte reaction products and comparing these products with unstimulated pre-transplant donor and recipient T cells. The cohort enrolled 24 intestinal transplant recipients, one of whom was a retransplant, and a few patients without pretransplant specimens were excluded. A peak of at least 4% donor T cells among recipient peripheral blood mononuclear cells was the definition used for donor T cell macrochimerism. Rather than going through the commercial service, samples from a few later patients were sequenced in-house on an Illumina MiSeq and processed with MiXCR. Broader findings and caveats from the paper: GvH clones were detected in recipient bone marrow, and some of these GvH clones were observed earlier in ileal mucosa or blood, consistent with an intestinal mucosal origin. In patients with donor T cell macrochimerism, the allografts had high GvH to HvG T cell clonal ratios. Early after transplant, peak levels of circulating GvH clones were found to be associated with declines in HvG clones. Conclusions were limited by the relatively low number and heterogeneity of intestinal transplant patients.

The library was built by means of the immunoSEQ multiplex PCR assay. For most patients, genomic DNA was isolated with the Qiagen DNeasy Blood and Tissue Kit and sent frozen to Adaptive Biotechnologies for TCR sequencing. For most patients, high-throughput TCR-beta CDR3 sequencing of genomic DNA was performed by Adaptive Biotechnologies. Regarding the original processing steps: TCR sequencing data were retrieved from Adaptive's ImmunoSEQ software for some 17 patients, whereas a few other patients were processed with MiXCR and VDJtools. CD4 versus CD8 sorting errors were corrected by removing sequences found in both subsets at a frequency ratio below 5:1. CDR3 nucleotide sequences shared by donor and recipient were removed because the origin of these sequences could not be assigned. Alloreactive clones required at least 2-fold expansion over unstimulated cells and minimum CFSE-low frequency of 0.002% (template counts) or 0.001% (read counts). Clones detected in sequenced pre-transplant spleen, lymph node, or MLR CFSE-low populations of the donor or recipient were defined as mappable. The cumulative frequency of alloreactive clones was calculated as a percentage of all sequences, weighted by copy number. The table comes from immuneACCESS by way of TCRdb, which keeps in-frame sequences with V and J called. Part of the clones is missing from these tables; in studies checked, under half for an unresolved V gene and the rest for unknown reasons. V and J calls and clone size follow that table, whereas D and trimming were derived from the DNA. The sample table records approximately 130,000 clones; more than 90% of these occur just once. The ten largest account for under 0.2% of the sample.

For this clone: What this receptor recognizes is not known. One base away there is no much larger clone; base qualities are not given.

Including cysteine and phenylalanine, the CDR3 has 16 amino acids. The CDR3 DNA has 48 bases and is translated from base 1. CDR1 and CDR2 are drawn from the germline V gene (reference sequence): LNHDA, SQIVND. V has 4 bases trimmed and J has 5 bases trimmed; junction bases matching no gene number 8. In the paper's terms, the time point label means: cells obtained before transplantation from donor or recipient. CD3+CD4+ and CD3+CD8+ populations were FACS-sorted from unstimulated pre-transplant donor and recipient cells taken from spleen or lymph nodes. The sequence links TRBV19 to TRBJ1-6; the central 7 bases match TRBD1. The source is a human donor who received an intestinal transplant. The source material was unstimulated CD4+ T cells sorted from spleen or lymph node cells, sampled before intestinal transplant. The DNA sequence is as follows: TGTGCCAGTAGTAACCGACAGGGCCCAGATAATTCACCCCTCCACTTT. It encodes CASSNRQGPDNSPLHF. Extended through the reference TRBV19 and TRBJ1-6 proteins, this CDR3 yields the full variable domain: DGGITQSPKYLFRKEGQNVTLSCEQNLNHDAMYWYRQDPGQGLRLIYYSQIVNDFQKGDIAEGYSVSREKKESFPLTVTSAQKNPTAFYLCASSNRQGPDNSPLHFGNGTRLTVT.